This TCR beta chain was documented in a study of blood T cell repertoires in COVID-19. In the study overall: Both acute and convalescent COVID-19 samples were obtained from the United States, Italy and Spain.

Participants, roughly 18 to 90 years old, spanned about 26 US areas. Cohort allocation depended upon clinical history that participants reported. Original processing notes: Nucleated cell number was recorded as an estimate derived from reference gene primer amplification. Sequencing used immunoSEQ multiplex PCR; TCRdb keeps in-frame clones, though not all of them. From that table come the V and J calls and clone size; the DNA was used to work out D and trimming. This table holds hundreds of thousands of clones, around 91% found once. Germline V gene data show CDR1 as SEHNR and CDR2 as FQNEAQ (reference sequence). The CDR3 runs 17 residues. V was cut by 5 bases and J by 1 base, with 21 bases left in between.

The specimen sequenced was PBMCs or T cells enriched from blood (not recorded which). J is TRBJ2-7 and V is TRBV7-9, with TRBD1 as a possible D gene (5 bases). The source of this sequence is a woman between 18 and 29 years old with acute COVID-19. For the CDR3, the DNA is TGTGCCAGCAGCCCCGCAGCCGACAGCTCACTTTCCTACGAGCAGTACTTC. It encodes CASSPAADSSLSYEQYF.